Listed below are T cell receptor beta chains from one sample, sequenced in a study of T cells after yellow fever vaccination. From the 5' RACE reads, TCRdb called clonotypes with MiXCR, one entry per CDR3 protein. The table shows some 350,000 distinct CDR3 sequences, with more than 9% occurring only once. The material sequenced was PBMCs, taken on the day of the first yellow fever vaccination. These receptors all come from a man between 18 and 29 years old who received the YFV17D yellow fever vaccine. Each CDR3 is given with its conserved first and last residue. D genes are given only for firm matches. Clone size is not always given. Where it is, it says once, few, many or a class for expanded clones.

>14|TRBJ2-1|TRBV7-6|TRBD1|few
CASSLFQGALEQFF
TGTGCCAGCAGCTTATTTCAGGGGGCGTTGGAGCAGTTCTTC
>16|TRBJ2-6|TRBV7-9|NA|few
CAGSLMGSSGANVLTF
TGTGCCGGTTCTCTCATGGGCAGCTCTGGGGCCAACGTCCTGACTTTC
>15|TRBJ2-1|TRBV12-3/TRBV12-4|TRBD1|many
CASSISGGTHNEQFF
TGTGCCAGCAGTATCTCAGGGGGCACCCACAATGAGCAGTTCTTC
>13|TRBJ2-5|TRBV7-2|NA|NA
CASSFGVAETQYF
TGTGCCAGCAGCTTTGGGGTTGCGGAGACCCAGTACTTC
>15|TRBJ2-3|TRBV5-1|NA|many
CASSLGGLSTDTQYF
TGCGCCAGCAGCTTGGGGGGACTCAGCACAGATACGCAGTATTTT
>13|TRBJ2-5|TRBV20-1|TRBD2|few
CSAWTSPQETQYF
TGCAGTGCTTGGACTAGCCCTCAGGAGACCCAGTACTTC
>17|TRBJ1-1|TRBV7-2|NA|NA
CASSAGGGAKLFTEAFF
TGTGCCAGCAGCGCAGGAGGGGGAGCAAAGTTATTCACTGAAGCTTTCTTT
>14|TRBJ1-1|TRBV28|NA|NA
CASSFPRTNTEAFF
TGTGCCAGCAGTTTCCCCAGGACGAACACTGAAGCTTTCTTT
>13|TRBJ1-2|TRBV10-1|NA|few
CASSGDGCYGYTF
TGCGCCAGCAGTGGGGACGGTTGCTATGGCTACACCTTC
>13|TRBJ2-7|TRBV20-1|NA|few
CSARGEDFYEQYF
TGCAGTGCTAGAGGGGAGGACTTCTACGAGCAGTACTTC
>14|TRBJ2-7|TRBV28|NA|few
CASSSPQQGYEQYF
TGTGCCAGCAGCTCGCCCCAACAGGGCTACGAGCAGTACTTC
>14|TRBJ1-2|TRBV7-9|NA|NA
CASRENGNLAGYTF
TGTGCCAGCAGGGAAAACGGGAATTTGGCTGGCTACACCTTC
>15|TRBJ2-3|TRBV5-1|NA|NA
CASSLAGQLPDTQYF
TGCGCCAGCAGCTTGGCGGGACAACTACCAGATACGCAGTATTTT
>15|TRBJ1-2|TRBV7-2|NA|few
CASSLREPQYYGYTF
TGTGCCAGCAGCTTACGGGAGCCCCAGTACTATGGCTACACCTTC
>13|TRBJ1-2|TRBV7-2|NA|once
CASSWGVNYGYTF
TGTGCCAGCAGCTGGGGGGTTAACTATGGCTACACCTTC
>14|TRBJ1-2|TRBV12-3/TRBV12-4|NA|few
CASSPGGGLPGYTF
TGTGCCAGCAGCCCCGGGGGGGGTCTCCCTGGCTACACCTTC
>14|TRBJ2-2|TRBV20-1|NA|once
CSARGLANTGELFF
TGCAGTGCTAGAGGGCTCGCGAACACCGGGGAGCTGTTTTTT
>13|TRBJ1-3|TRBV7-3|NA|NA
CASSTDRGNTIYF
TGTGCCAGCAGCACCGACAGGGGAAACACCATATATTTT
>14|TRBJ2-4|TRBV3-1|NA|NA
CASSLQWEENIQYF
TGTGCCAGCAGCCTACAGTGGGAGGAAAACATTCAGTACTTC
>16|TRBJ2-2|TRBV19|NA|NA
CASSFSETVNTGELFF
TGTGCCAGTAGTTTTTCGGAGACGGTGAACACCGGGGAGCTGTTTTTT
>17|TRBJ2-1|TRBV15|TRBD2|NA
CATSRGVSSGANNEQFF
TGTGCCACCAGCAGAGGAGTTTCTAGCGGGGCTAACAATGAGCAGTTCTTC
>13|TRBJ2-1|TRBV5-6|NA|NA
CASSLSSGAEQFF
TGTGCCAGCAGCTTAAGCTCGGGAGCTGAGCAGTTCTTC
>15|TRBJ2-2|TRBV29-1|TRBD1|few
CSVETGQGIAGELFF
TGCAGCGTTGAGACGGGACAGGGTATCGCCGGGGAGCTGTTTTTT
>16|TRBJ1-6|TRBV6-5|TRBD1|few
CASSYSTGGADSPLHF
TGTGCCAGCAGTTACTCAACAGGGGGAGCGGATTCACCCCTCCACTTT
>13|TRBJ2-5|TRBV20-1|NA|NA
CSAPGAREETQYF
TGCAGTGCCCCCGGGGCCAGGGAAGAGACCCAGTACTTC
>14|TRBJ2-7|TRBV19|TRBD2|NA
CASSSPGTSFEQYF
TGTGCCAGTAGTTCTCCCGGGACTAGTTTCGAGCAGTACTTC
>17|TRBJ1-4|TRBV6-1|TRBD1|few
CASSASDPGQANEKLFF
TGTGCCAGCAGTGCTTCAGATCCGGGACAGGCGAATGAAAAACTGTTTTTT
>12|TRBJ2-1|TRBV5-1|NA|NA
CASSLGAPEQFF
TGCGCCAGCAGCTTGGGGGCACCTGAGCAGTTCTTC
>14|TRBJ2-2|TRBV19|NA|few
CASSPRIGTGELFF
TGTGCCAGTAGTCCTCGAATCGGGACCGGGGAGCTGTTTTTT
>13|TRBJ1-1|TRBV19|NA|few
CASSTTGSVEAFF
TGTGCCAGTAGTACAACAGGGTCAGTTGAAGCTTTCTTT
>16|TRBJ2-1|TRBV7-3|TRBD1|NA
CASSLSFGTAYNEQFF
TGTGCCAGCAGCTTAAGTTTCGGGACAGCTTACAATGAGCAGTTCTTC
>15|TRBJ2-3|TRBV12-3/TRBV12-4|NA|NA
CASSSTGRVTDTQYF
TGTGCCAGCAGTTCGACAGGGAGGGTGACAGATACGCAGTATTTT
>13|TRBJ1-2|TRBV7-2|TRBD1|many
CASSPTGTYGYTF
TGTGCCAGCAGCCCGACAGGGACCTATGGCTACACCTTC
>15|TRBJ1-3|TRBV12-3/TRBV12-4|NA|few
CASSFGVQDVNTIYF
TGTGCCAGCAGTTTTGGTGTACAGGATGTAAACACCATATATTTT
>12|TRBJ2-3|TRBV20-1|NA|few
CSSTDFTDTQYF
TGCAGTTCGACTGATTTCACAGATACGCAGTATTTT
>15|TRBJ2-5|TRBV12-3/TRBV12-4|TRBD2|NA
CASRTSGEYQETQYF
TGTGCCAGCAGAACTAGCGGGGAGTACCAAGAGACCCAGTACTTC
>15|TRBJ2-1|TRBV5-4|NA|many
CASSVSSSSYNEQFF
TGTGCCAGCAGTGTCTCATCGAGCTCCTACAATGAGCAGTTCTTC
>15|TRBJ2-5|TRBV5-1|NA|NA
CASSGAGPELETQYF
TGCGCCAGCAGTGGGGCGGGACCTGAGTTAGAGACCCAGTACTTC
>14|TRBJ2-5|TRBV20-1|TRBD2|NA
CSAFRGVVQETQYF
TGCAGTGCTTTCCGGGGGGTCGTCCAAGAGACCCAGTACTTC
>13|TRBJ1-6|TRBV10-1|NA|NA
CASRNNRNSPLHF
TGCGCCAGCAGAAACAACAGGAATTCACCCCTCCACTTT
>14|TRBJ1-6|TRBV6-1|NA|few
CASSGMKRGSPLHF
TGTGCCAGCAGTGGTATGAAAAGGGGTTCACCCCTCCACTTT
>13|TRBJ1-1|TRBV6-2/TRBV6-3|NA|few
CASSYSMIDEAFF
TGTGCCAGCAGTTACTCGATGATAGACGAAGCTTTCTTT
>14|TRBJ2-7|TRBV2|NA|few
CASSRTALSYEQYF
TGTGCCAGCAGCCGGACAGCCCTCTCCTACGAGCAGTACTTC
>15|TRBJ2-3|TRBV5-4|NA|NA
CASSLGGDVSDTQYF
TGTGCCAGCAGCTTGGGGGGGGATGTCTCAGATACGCAGTATTTT
>15|TRBJ2-3|TRBV5-1|NA|NA
CASRPGVGLADTQYF
TGCGCCAGCAGACCGGGGGTGGGACTGGCAGATACGCAGTATTTT